The 21 T cell receptor beta chains presented below share a single source sample, sequenced in a study of identical twins. TCRdb called the 5' RACE reads again in MiXCR, with one record for every CDR3 protein. The sample yields roughly 200,000 distinct CDR3 sequences, more than 6.5% seen once. These data were also reused for a study on yellow fever vaccine responses in identical twins.

Sequencing was performed on memory (CD45RO+) T cells sorted from blood. The source of these receptors is a young woman in good health.

This clonotype showed up many times. The chain joins TRBV7-9 to TRBJ2-7; 11 bases are a match to TRBD2. V trimming: 1 base; J trimming: 8 bases; junction bases outside the gene matches: 4. Looked up from germline, CDR1 is SEHNR and CDR2 is FQNEAQ (reference sequence). The CDR3 runs 14 residues. The DNA of the CDR3 is TGTGCCAGCAGCTTAGATACTAGCGGGAGTAAGCAGTACTTC. This translates into CASSLDTSGSKQYF.

V gene TRBV19 combines with J gene TRBJ2-7; 8 nucleotides line up with TRBD1. Germline V CDR1 and CDR2: LNHDA, SQIVND (reference sequence). The CDR3 extends over 14 amino acids. Trimming removed 3 bases from V and 3 bases from J; junction bases left unmatched: 4. The CDR3 loop is CASSMTGEGYEQYF. CDR3 in DNA: TGTGCCAGTAGTATGACAGGGGAAGGCTACGAGCAGTACTTC.

The V call is TRBV21-1, the J call TRBJ1-5. TRBV21-1 is recorded as a pseudogene. The CDR3 sequence is 15 residues long. DNA of the CDR3: TGTGCCAGCAGCAACGAGGATCCAGGCAATCAGCCCCAGCATTTT. Its translation: CASSNEDPGNQPQHF.

This chain uses TRBV3-1 with TRBJ2-7; D is undetermined. This CDR3 region has 17 residues. V dropped 4 bases and J dropped 6 bases, with 25 bases sitting between them. Germline lookup yields CDR1 LGHDT and CDR2 YNNKEL (reference sequence). Here the CDR3 reads CASSRDASVEELGEQYF. The CDR3 DNA reads as TGTGCCAGCAGCCGAGATGCCAGCGTCGAGGAGCTGGGCGAGCAGTACTTC.

Many counts were recorded for this clonotype. V gene TRBV7-9 combines with J gene TRBJ2-3; perhaps D is TRBD1 or TRBD2 (6 bases each). CDR3 length equals 15 residues. Germline CDR1 reads SEHNR; CDR2 reads FQNEAQ (reference sequence). V was pared by 2 bases and J by 6 bases, with 15 bases between. The CDR3 here is CASSLSAPGADTQYF. The CDR3 nucleotides are TGTGCCAGCAGCTTATCTGCGCCGGGGGCCGATACGCAGTATTTT.

This clonotype was seen a handful of times. The chain recombines TRBV6-4 with TRBJ2-1; D is undetermined. This CDR3 is built from 16 residues. The germline V gene encodes CDR1 MRHNA and CDR2 SNTAGT. The V gene lost 4 bases and the J gene lost 7 bases, with 20 bases spanning the gap. DNA for the CDR3: TGTGCCAGCAGTGTGTACTCCCAGGAAGGGTGGAATGAGCAGTTCTTC. Encoded protein: CASSVYSQEGWNEQFF.

The rearrangement links TRBV4-2 to TRBJ2-7; 9 bases fit TRBD2. The CDR3 extends over 18 amino acids. The V gene end was trimmed by 0 bases and the J gene end by 5 bases; junction bases not matched to a gene: 14. Per germline, CDR1 LGHNA and CDR2 YNFKEQ. The DNA of the CDR3 is TGTGCCAGCAGCCAAGAATTAAGTGGACTAGCGATAGAAGACGAGCAGTACTTC. It translates to CASSQELSGLAIEDEQYF.

CDR3 coding DNA: TGTGCCAGCAGTTTATCGCAGGGGCACATTCAGTACTTC. Its protein product is CASSLSQGHIQYF. The chain employs TRBV28 and TRBJ2-4, with a possible D match to TRBD1 (6 bases). The CDR3 sequence is 13 residues long. V shed 1 base and J shed 8 bases, with 9 bases lying between them. In germline, CDR1 is MDHEN, CDR2 SYDVKM.

This clonotype was picked up a small number of times. The rearrangement uses TRBV5-1 and TRBJ2-7; D gene uncertain. The V gene lost 2 bases and the J gene lost 0 bases, with 12 bases spanning the gap. Germline loops: CDR1 SGHRS, CDR2 YFSETQ. The CDR3 is made up of 15 amino acids. CDR3 nucleotide sequence: TGCGCCAGCAGCTTTACAGCCCCGAGCTCCTACGAGCAGTACTTC. Protein product: CASSFTAPSSYEQYF.

The table lists this clonotype with a few counts. The rearrangement uses TRBV4-2 and TRBJ2-5; no clear D gene. There are 16 residues in the CDR3. Trimming took off 0 bases at V and 4 bases at J, with 15 bases between the two ends. Germline CDR1 LGHNA, CDR2 YNFKEQ. The CDR3 reads CASSQDRDGVRETQYF. CDR3 nucleotides: TGTGCCAGCAGCCAAGATAGGGATGGGGTAAGAGAGACCCAGTACTTC.

The chain combines TRBV5-6 with TRBJ2-4, with 7 bases fitting TRBD1. This CDR3 spans 15 amino acids. The germline gives CDR1 SGHDT, CDR2 YYEEEE. V trimming: 2 bases; J trimming: 7 bases; junction bases outside the gene matches: 9. The CDR3 loop is CASSFGVSRGNIQYF. CDR3 DNA: TGTGCCAGCAGCTTTGGTGTGAGCAGGGGGAACATTCAGTACTTC.

There are many counts of this clonotype. The CDR3 loop is CASSFGTGQNEKLFF. Here the CDR3 DNA reads TGTGCCAGCAGTTTTGGGACAGGGCAAAATGAAAAACTGTTTTTT. The V and J genes are TRBV28 and TRBJ1-4, with 9 bases identical to TRBD1. The CDR3 runs to 15 residues. V was pared by 3 bases and J by 5 bases, with 4 bases of the junction left unmatched. Germline V gene data show CDR1 as MDHEN and CDR2 as SYDVKM.

The chain uses TRBV6-1 and TRBJ1-1; 7 bases align to TRBD1. Trimming removed 6 bases from V and 2 bases from J; junction bases left unmatched: 9. Germline V lookup: CDR1 MNHNS, CDR2 SASEGT. The CDR3 is made up of 15 amino acids. CDR3 in amino acids: CASRPRRTGNTEAFF. The CDR3 bases are TGTGCCAGCAGACCCCGAAGGACAGGCAACACTGAAGCTTTCTTT.

The sample holds a few counts of this clonotype. V usage is TRBV20-1 and J usage is TRBJ2-3, with D possibly TRBD2 on 6 matching bases. Trimming removed 2 bases from V and 7 bases from J, with 13 bases in between. Per germline, CDR1 DFQATT and CDR2 SNEGSKA (reference sequence). This CDR3 region has 13 residues. The CDR3 sequence: CSARRREANTQYF. The CDR3 DNA reads TGCAGTGCTAGAAGGAGGGAGGCGAATACGCAGTATTTT.

A note on this clonotype: One junction end does not reproduce the germline sequence, and a read error may be involved. The chain joins TRBV7-7 to TRBJ2-1, with TRBD2 matching 8 bases. The CDR3 loop spans 15 amino acids. Germline lookup yields CDR1 SSHAT and CDR2 FNYEAQ (reference sequence). CDR3: CASSLVLADYNEQFF. The CDR3 coding sequence is TGTGCTAGCAGCTTAGTACTAGCGGACTACAATGAGCAGTTCTTC. Full variable domain (remainder filled in from reference TRBV7-7 and TRBJ2-1): GAGVSQSPRYKVTKRGQDVTLRCDPISSHATLYWYQQALGQGPEFLTYFNYEAQPDKSGLPSDRFSAERPEGSISTLTIQRTEQRDSAMYRCASSLVLADYNEQFFGPGTRLTVL.

This chain uses TRBV5-6 with TRBJ2-7; 12 nucleotides align to TRBD2. J was trimmed by 6 bases and V by 0 bases; bases with no gene match: 4. Looked up from germline, CDR1 is SGHDT and CDR2 is YYEEEE. The CDR3 totals 15 residues. The CDR3 DNA reads TGTGCCAGCAGCTTGGGACTAGCGGGAGTGGGCGAGCAGTACTTC. Translated: CASSLGLAGVGEQYF.

This chain uses TRBV20-1 with TRBJ2-7, with 11 bases aligning to TRBD2. This CDR3 contains 17 residues. CDR1 and CDR2 (germline): DFQATT, SNEGSKA (reference sequence). After removal of 6 bases from V and 2 bases from J, the junction contained 15 bases not matched to a gene. The CDR3 DNA is TGCAGTGCCAGGACCCAGATTCAACTAGCGGGGGCCTACGAGCAGTACTTC. Its protein is CSARTQIQLAGAYEQYF.

In this sample, this clonotype turned up many times. The rearrangement uses TRBV20-1 and TRBJ2-6; D possibly matches TRBD1 or TRBD2 (5 bases each). V dropped 5 bases and J dropped 2 bases, with 10 bases sitting between them. CDR1 and CDR2 (germline): DFQATT, SNEGSKA (reference sequence). The CDR3 is 14 residues long. The CDR3, as DNA: TGCAGTGCTCACGGGGCAACTGGGGCCAACGTCCTGACTTTC. Protein product: CSAHGATGANVLTF.

The genes are TRBV29-1 and TRBJ2-3; 7 nucleotides agree with TRBD2. This CDR3 has 14 residues. V was clipped by 5 bases and J by 0 bases; unmatched bases: 5. CDR1 is SQVTM, CDR2 ANQGSEA, per germline. The CDR3 protein is CSVPRRGSTDTQYF. In nucleotides, the CDR3 is TGCAGCGTTCCAAGGCGGGGGAGCACAGATACGCAGTATTTT.

This clonotype was picked up a small number of times. The rearrangement uses TRBV29-1 and TRBJ1-5; perhaps TRBD1 as D (6 bases). The CDR3 length is 16 residues. Trimming stripped 6 bases from V and 2 bases from J, with 20 bases between. Per the germline V gene, CDR1 is SQVTM and CDR2 is ANQGSEA. The CDR3 is CSVRVGKQGGNQPQHF. The CDR3 bases are TGCAGCGTCCGGGTGGGGAAACAGGGAGGCAATCAGCCCCAGCATTTT.

This clonotype was found many times. The chain couples TRBV5-1 to TRBJ1-1; TRBD1 matches at 8 bases. Germline lookup yields CDR1 SGHRS and CDR2 YFSETQ. This CDR3 has 14 residues. J gave up 5 bases and V 4 bases, and 7 bases lay outside the gene matches. The CDR3 spells CASSLLDRGTEAFF. In nucleotides, the CDR3 is TGCGCCAGCAGCCTATTAGACAGGGGAACTGAAGCTTTCTTT.